This is a list of T cell receptor beta chains from one sample in a study of shared clonotypes between healthy human individuals. TCRdb's copy holds only in-frame clones and misses some; the assay was immunoSEQ multiplex PCR. The sample shows 1.4 million to 1.5 million clones, 95% to 97% of them seen only once. The sequencing input was naive CD4+ T cells sorted from blood. These receptor sequences come from a man in his thirties or forties in good health. Each CDR3 is given with its conserved first and last residue. A D gene is named only where the DNA matches it firmly. Size is omitted from some rows. Given values are once, few, many or a class for expanded clones.

j_gene,v_gene,abundance,d_gene,CDR3nt,CDR3aa
TRBJ2-7,TRBV5-5,NA,TRBD1,TGTGCCAGCAGCTTCGACAGGGGCGCCTACGAGCAGTACTTC,CASSFDRGAYEQYF
TRBJ1-5,TRBV6-6,once,NA,TGTGCCAGCAGTTACTCGGTGGGAGGACGCAATCAGCCCCAGCATTTT,CASSYSVGGRNQPQHF
TRBJ2-7,TRBV15,NA,NA,TGTGCCACCAGCAGAGTCAGGGTAGCAGCCGAGCAGTACTTC,CATSRVRVAAEQYF
TRBJ2-7,TRBV5-1,NA,NA,TGCGCCAGCAGCTTGGTAGAGAGCTCCTACGAGCAGTACTTC,CASSLVESSYEQYF
TRBJ2-7,TRBV11-2,NA,TRBD2,TGTGCCAGCAGCTTGGGGGGGACTGCCTCCTACGAGCAGTACTTC,CASSLGGTASYEQYF
TRBJ1-5,TRBV7-9,NA,NA,TGTGCCAGCAGCTTAGCCCCAGATCAGCCCCAGCATTTT,CASSLAPDQPQHF
TRBJ2-2,TRBV10-3,once,NA,TGTGCCATCAGTCAACAGGGAGTCAGCACCGGGGAGCTGTTTTTT,CAISQQGVSTGELFF
TRBJ2-2,TRBV6-1,once,TRBD1,TGTGCCAGCAGTCGGGACAGGGGCCTCACCGGGGAGCTGTTTTTT,CASSRDRGLTGELFF
TRBJ2-5,TRBV5-1,NA,NA,TGCGCCAGCACCTCCCCGGAGGGGTACCAGCAGACCCAGTACTTC,CASTSPEGYQQTQYF
TRBJ2-2,TRBV19,NA,NA,TGTGCCAGTAGTATGGGGGTTACCGGGGAGCTGTTTTTT,CASSMGVTGELFF
TRBJ1-3,TRBV7-6,NA,NA,TGTGCCAGCAGCTTAGTCTCCGGGGTCGGAAACACCATATATTTT,CASSLVSGVGNTIYF
TRBJ2-3,TRBV29-1,NA,TRBD1,TGCAGCGCCGGAAGGAGGACAGGGGGCTATTTCACAGATACGCAGTATTTT,CSAGRRTGGYFTDTQYF
TRBJ1-1,TRBV5-4,NA,NA,TGTGCCAGCAGCTGGACCACAGGGCCTAACACTGAAGCTTTCTTT,CASSWTTGPNTEAFF
TRBJ2-7,TRBV28,NA,TRBD2,TGTGCCAGCAGTCCTTCCGGGACTAACGAGCAGTACTTC,CASSPSGTNEQYF
TRBJ2-3,TRBV11-2,NA,NA,TGTGCCAGCAGCTTCTTGCCTCTCCGCACAGATACGCAGTATTTT,CASSFLPLRTDTQYF
TRBJ1-3,TRBV9,NA,NA,TGTGCCAGCAGCGCGAGCAAAGCGGACGGACCGTGGGCTGGAAACACCATATATTTT,CASSASKADGPWAGNTIYF
TRBJ1-1,TRBV5-1,NA,TRBD1,TGCGCCAGCACCGAGACAGGGGGCATTAACACTGAAGCTTTCTTT,CASTETGGINTEAFF
TRBJ2-7,TRBV2,NA,TRBD1,TGTGCCAGCACGCGCATGGGACAGGGAACCCACGAGCAGTACTTC,CASTRMGQGTHEQYF
TRBJ1-5,TRBV30,NA,NA,TGTGCCTGGAGTGGTGGGGGCAATCAGCCCCAGCATTTT,CAWSGGGNQPQHF
TRBJ1-5,TRBV18,NA,NA,TGTGCCAGCTCCGAACAGTTGGGGGGTGTTGGTCAGCCCCAGCATTTT,CASSEQLGGVGQPQHF
TRBJ2-1,TRBV30,NA,NA,TGTGCCTGGAGGGTCCCCTCCTACAATGAGCAGTTCTTC,CAWRVPSYNEQFF
TRBJ2-3,TRBV5-4,NA,NA,TGTGCCAGCAGCCCCCCGGGAGCCCAGAGCACAGATACGCAGTATTTT,CASSPPGAQSTDTQYF